The present T cell receptor beta chain was sequenced within a study of molecular identifiers for immune sequencing clone quantification. The CDR3 is made up of 13 amino acids. After removal of 5 bases from V and 6 bases from J, the junction contained 6 bases not matched to a gene. Germline CDR1 reads KGHDR; CDR2 reads SFDVKD. Previously described methods and listed TCR primers were used for bulk TCR libraries. TCRdb independently ran MiXCR on the PCR reads; one entry per CDR3 protein. Among over 600,000 distinct CDR3 sequences listed, just under 20% were seen once. With regard to this clonotype: A much larger clone differs from this one at a single base, so this may be a read error.

This chain connects TRBV24-1 to TRBJ2-7; 7 nucleotides line up with TRBD1. The TCR originated in a human donor in good health. Some libraries in this study had Jurkat cell RNA spiked in. The specimen sequenced was naive CD8+ T cells from blood, with Jurkat cell RNA spiked in. Subset reported: FACS-sorted CD8+CD4-CCR7+CD45RA+ naive T cells. The CDR3 here is CATSGTGSPEQYF. CDR3 sequence (DNA): TGTGCCACCAGTGGGACAGGAAGCCCCGAGCAGTACTTC.